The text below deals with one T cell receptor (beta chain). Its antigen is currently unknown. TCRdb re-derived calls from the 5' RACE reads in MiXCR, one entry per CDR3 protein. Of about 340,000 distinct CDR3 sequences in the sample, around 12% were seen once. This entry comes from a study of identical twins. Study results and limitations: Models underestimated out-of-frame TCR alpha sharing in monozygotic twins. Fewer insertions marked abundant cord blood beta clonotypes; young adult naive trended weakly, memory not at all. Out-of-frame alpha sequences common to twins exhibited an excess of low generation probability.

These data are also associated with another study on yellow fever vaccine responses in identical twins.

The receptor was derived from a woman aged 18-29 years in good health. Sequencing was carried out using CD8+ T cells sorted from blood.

The CDR3 bases are TGTGCCAGCGGACTGGGGACTTACAATGAGCAGTTCTTC. Translated, it gives CASGLGTYNEQFF. The V gene is TRBV6-1, the J gene TRBJ2-1, with D perhaps matching TRBD2 (6 bases). The germline V gene encodes CDR1 MNHNS and CDR2 SASEGT. V lost 8 bases and J lost 4, with 12 bases in between. CDR3 length: 13 residues.